One T cell receptor beta chain is described in this entry. Its target is unknown. The sample is drawn from a study of response to subunit inactivated influenza vaccine. Broader study findings: Authors suggested few new T cells are recruited by each seasonal influenza vaccination.

The germline V gene has CDR1 MNHEY and CDR2 SMNVEV (reference sequence). This CDR3 contains 14 residues. Between the trimmed V and J ends, which lost 5 bases and 1 base, there was a span of 9 bases. TCRdb analysed the RT-PCR reads with MiXCR anew, one entry per CDR3 protein. The sample lists hundreds of thousands of distinct CDR3 sequences, less than 8% occurring once. The receptor comes from a man aged 50-75 years who received an inactivated influenza vaccine. This sample comprised PBMCs from blood, obtained about 24 months after vaccination. J is TRBJ2-1 and V is TRBV27; TRBD2 is a possible D gene (6 bases). The CDR3 protein is CASSRTKSYNEQFF. The CDR3, as DNA: TGTGCCAGCAGTCGGACTAAGTCCTACAATGAGCAGTTCTTC.